This TCR beta chain is from a study of T cells in localized non-small cell lung cancer. With regard to this clone: Its antigen is as yet unknown.

Germline CDR1 is MDHEN and CDR2 is SYDVKM. V lost 11 bases to trimming and J lost 4 bases, with 20 bases between them. The CDR3 contains 14 residues. Study outcomes and limitations: Median approximately 61 top-100 tumor clones were shared with paired adjacent lung. Longer overall survival was seen with higher T cell density measured in blood. Multi-region tumor sequencing was not done, so intratumor heterogeneity could not be excluded. Among the tissues sampled, uninvolved adjacent lung had the highest T cell clonality, above tumor.

The protocol was immunoSEQ multiplex PCR, while the TCRdb copy is restricted to in-frame clones and leaves out a portion. The sample yields around 69,000 clones, 85% to 90% seen once. The receptor's source is a woman aged 35 to 75 with stage I lung adenocarcinoma. Here the sequenced sample was peripheral blood, taken before any cancer treatment. The chain recombines TRBV28 with TRBJ2-5; TRBD2 might be the D (6 bases). For the CDR3, the DNA is TGTGCCGGTTCTAAGGCGGGAACGATAGAGACCCAGTACTTC. As protein: CAGSKAGTIETQYF.